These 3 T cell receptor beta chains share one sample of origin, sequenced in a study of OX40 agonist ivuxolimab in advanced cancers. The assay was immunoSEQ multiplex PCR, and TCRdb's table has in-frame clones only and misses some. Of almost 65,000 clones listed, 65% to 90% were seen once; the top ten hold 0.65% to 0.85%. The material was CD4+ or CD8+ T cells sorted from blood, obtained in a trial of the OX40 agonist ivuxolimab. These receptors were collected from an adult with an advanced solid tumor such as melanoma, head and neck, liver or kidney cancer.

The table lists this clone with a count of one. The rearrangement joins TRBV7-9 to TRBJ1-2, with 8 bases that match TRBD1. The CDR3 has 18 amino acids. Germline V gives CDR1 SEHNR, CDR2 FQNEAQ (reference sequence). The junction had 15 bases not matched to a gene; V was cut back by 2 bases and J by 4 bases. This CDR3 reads CASSLSGGFGVSSYGYTF. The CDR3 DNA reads TGTGCCAGCAGCTTATCAGGGGGCTTCGGAGTGAGTAGCTATGGCTACACCTTC.

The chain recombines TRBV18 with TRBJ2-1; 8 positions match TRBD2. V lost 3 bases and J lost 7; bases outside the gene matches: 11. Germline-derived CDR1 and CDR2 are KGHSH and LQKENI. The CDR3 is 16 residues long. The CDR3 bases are TGTGCCAGCTCACCCCTCGGGGGGGCTCAAGGGAATGAGCAGTTCTTC. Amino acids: CASSPLGGAQGNEQFF.

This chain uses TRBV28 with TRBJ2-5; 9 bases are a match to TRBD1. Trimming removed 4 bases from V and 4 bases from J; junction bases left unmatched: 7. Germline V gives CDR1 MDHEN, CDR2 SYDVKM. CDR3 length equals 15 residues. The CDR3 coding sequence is TGTGCCAGCAGTTCATGGGACAGGGCATCAGAGACCCAGTACTTC. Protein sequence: CASSSWDRASETQYF.